This TCR beta chain was captured by sequencing in a study of Graves' ophthalmopathy and Graves' hyperthyroidism (dated by TCRdb to between 2017 and 2018). Background on the whole study: Peripheral blood samples were taken at the time of initial diagnosis, before any treatment was given. The study used TCR beta repertoire signatures to distinguish Graves' ophthalmopathy from Graves' hyperthyroidism and to predict progression to ophthalmopathy. In total, 135 blood samples were TCR-sequenced: around 42 ophthalmopathy, some 75 hyperthyroidism and around 17 hyperthyroidism-to-ophthalmopathy patients. To explore V-J signatures that distinguish ophthalmopathy from hyperthyroidism, a discovery set of 100 patients was enrolled, made up of 43 with ophthalmopathy and under 65 with stable hyperthyroidism. For independent validation, a separate cohort was made up of 18 hyperthyroidism patients plus 17 patients who later progressed from hyperthyroidism to ophthalmopathy. T-cell repertoires of thyroid tissue and blood were compared in several hyperthyroidism patients. Following sampling, methimazole starting at 30 mg daily was administered to hyperthyroidism patients, and high-dose intravenous methylprednisolone was administered to ophthalmopathy patients. The paper as a whole reports these results and caveats: Most expanded thyroid clonotypes with a frequency above 0.001 also appeared in blood, which suggests that blood repertoires may reflect the immune response in the thyroid. In validation, the model predicted ophthalmopathy progression with over 60% sensitivity and approximately 78% specificity; fewer than 15 predicted patients were CT-confirmed with GO in a median of roughly 6.8 months. No statistical method was used to predetermine the sample size, and group allocation was not hidden from the investigators. The 13-signature model separated ophthalmopathy from stable hyperthyroidism with approximately 88% sensitivity and approximately 83% specificity in cross-validation, and 80%/75% in the test set.

This clonotype was found many times. Its cognate antigen has yet to be identified. Base qualities are missing; no much larger clone stands one base away. The germline V gene specifies SGHDN as CDR1 and FVKESK as CDR2. CDR3 length: 18 amino acids, cysteine to phenylalanine. Only the CDR3 DNA is retained, 54 bases long and in frame from the first base. Germline trimming: 0 bases from V, 6 bases from J; junction bases outside gene matches: 11. Ophthalmopathy patients had moderately to severely active disease, Clinical Activity Score of at least 3, NOSPECS grade of at least 4, and disease duration under 3 months. Patients with other autoimmune diseases, uncontrolled infections, pregnancy or lactation were excluded. Clinical symptoms, serum thyroxine, TRAb, thyroid ultrasound and orbital computed tomography formed the basis of the diagnosis. Ficoll-Paque density gradient centrifugation was used to isolate PBMCs from about 9.4 ml of fresh peripheral blood. Total RNA was extracted with Trizol reagent and quality-checked on an Agilent 2100 Bioanalyzer.

TCR beta CDR3 regions were amplified from RNA transcripts for repertoire sequencing. A first-round RT-PCR used HTBI primers with the Qiagen OneStep RT-PCR kit, followed by a second-round multiplex PCR, size selection and purification. The libraries underwent paired-end sequencing with 100 bp reads on an Illumina HiSeq2000. Per the authors' processing: SOAPnuke was used for read processing, and reads with adapters, uncalled bases, a mean Phred below 15, or no exact constant-primer or identifier match were discarded. COPE v1.2.5 was used to merge the high-quality paired reads. Each unique nucleotide sequence was defined as a clonotype, and clonotypes were aligned to IMGT TRB V, D and J references with MiTCR v1.1. The analysis was limited to V-J combinations with a frequency above 0.0001, which together covered about 99% of repertoires. A TCR clonal expansion and chaos score per V-J combination was defined as the ratio of F50 clonal expansion to chaos observed in the TCRdist matrix. Features were reduced by Welch's t-statistics and random forest to some 13 V-J combinations, which fed a naive Bayes classifier. The Morisita-Horn index was used to measure how similar the thyroid and blood repertoires were. The public reads were run again by TCRdb, first through fastp at Q25 and then through MiXCR, and only productive beta chains were kept. Each entry merges the rows of one CDR3 protein and shows their most common DNA and genes. The V and J calls follow TCRdb's processing rather than the paper's. In all, the sample holds over 650,000 distinct CDR3 sequences, and over 40% of those were seen once. Together, the top ten hold roughly 3% of the sample.

The TCR sequence derives from an adult man with Graves' ophthalmopathy. The rearrangement combines TRBV14 with TRBJ1-6; 7 middle bases align to TRBD1. Sequencing was performed on peripheral blood. CDR3 sequence: CASSQDTHFTGANSPLHF. The nucleotide sequence reads as follows: TGTGCCAGCAGCCAAGATACCCATTTTACAGGGGCTAATTCACCCCTCCACTTT.